This entry lists 22 T cell receptor beta chains sequenced from one sample in a study of cytomegalovirus exposure and HLA in healthy donors. PCR was performed using 60 Vbeta and 13 Jbeta primers. This table comes from immunoSEQ multiplex PCR, and its TCRdb copy is limited to in-frame clones, with some not included. This sample has around 150,000 clones, with around 10% found just once. Sequencing was carried out using PBMCs. The receptors were sampled from a woman between 40 and 50 years old in good health and CMV-seropositive.

The gene calls are TRBV10-3 and TRBJ1-5; 9 nucleotides line up with TRBD1. The CDR3 sequence is 16 residues long. The germline gives CDR1 ENHRY, CDR2 SYGVKD. V trimming: 2 bases; J trimming: 1 base; junction bases outside the gene matches: 3. CDR3 bases: TGTGCCATCAGTGAGGAGACAGGGGGAAGCAATCAGCCCCAGCATTTT. Its translation is CAISEETGGSNQPQHF.

A few counts support this clone. In nucleotides, the CDR3 is TGTGCCAGTAGTATAAGGCGGGCCTGGACCCAGCATTTT. Its translation is CASSIRRAWTQHF. The chain uses TRBV19 and TRBJ1-5; no reliable D call. The CDR3 is 13 residues long. Trimming cost V 2 bases and J 11 bases, with 13 bases left between them. Germline V gene lookup returns CDR1 LNHDA and CDR2 SQIVND (reference sequence).

This clone occurred a few times. This chain uses TRBV5-6 with TRBJ2-1, with 11 bases that match TRBD2. This CDR3 is 14 amino acids long. V shed 4 bases, J shed 9 bases, and the junction held 6 bases outside the gene matches. Germline-derived CDR1 and CDR2 are SGHDT and YYEEEE. CDR3 sequence: CASSDSGGALEQFF. As DNA, the CDR3 is TGTGCCAGCAGCGATAGCGGGGGGGCGCTTGAGCAGTTCTTC.

The chain has TRBV7-6 and TRBJ2-2, with D uncertain. V was cut by 2 bases and J by 3 bases, with 22 bases left in between. The CDR3 covers 19 residues. In germline, CDR1 is SGHVS, CDR2 FNYEAQ. The CDR3 DNA reads as TGTGCCAGCAGCTTAAGCCCTGTAGTAGATTTAGCCCACACCGGGGAGCTGTTTTTT. Translation gives CASSLSPVVDLAHTGELFF.

The rearrangement joins TRBV19 to TRBJ1-5; 8 bases fit TRBD1. The CDR3 is 14 amino acids. Losses at the gene ends were 6 bases for V and 7 bases for J; bases not matched to a gene: 8. CDR1 is LNHDA, CDR2 SQIVND, per germline (reference sequence). The CDR3 nucleotides read TGTGCCAGTAGCCCACAGGGGGGAGGGCAGCCCCAGCATTTT. This encodes CASSPQGGGQPQHF.

The V and J genes are TRBV7-9 and TRBJ1-2; D possibly corresponds to TRBD1 (6 bases). V was trimmed by 5 bases and J by 8 bases, leaving 9 bases between them. CDR3 length: 11 amino acids. Germline values: CDR1 SEHNR, CDR2 FQNEAQ (reference sequence). As DNA, the CDR3 is TGTGCCAGCAGCGTACAGGGAGGCTACACCTTC. This sequence encodes CASSVQGGYTF.

A few counts support this clone. The J gene is TRBJ2-3, the V gene TRBV5-4, with 11 bases lining up with TRBD1. The CDR3 has 18 residues. The germline V gene has CDR1 SGHNT and CDR2 YYREEE (reference sequence). After removal of 4 bases from V and 3 bases from J, the junction contained 13 bases not matched to a gene. CDR3 coding DNA: TGTGCCAGCAGCCTCCGGACAGGGGGCTTCGGTTTAACAGATACGCAGTATTTT. Amino acids: CASSLRTGGFGLTDTQYF.

This clone has only a few counts. This rearrangement joins TRBV5-5 to TRBJ2-7; 8 bases line up with TRBD1. The germline V gene has CDR1 SGHKS and CDR2 YYEKEE (reference sequence). The V and J ends lost 7 bases and 7 bases, in that order; junction bases with no gene match: 7. This CDR3 spans 12 amino acids. The CDR3 DNA follows: TGTGCCAGCCGACTCACAGGGGGGGAGCAGTACTTC. Protein product: CASRLTGGEQYF.

This clone was seen only a few times. This chain links TRBV7-9 with TRBJ2-1, with D tentatively TRBD1 (5 bases). The CDR3 extends over 15 amino acids. The ends were cut back, 5 bases at V and 7 bases at J, with 18 bases in the middle. Germline V CDR1 and CDR2: SEHNR, FQNEAQ (reference sequence). The CDR3 DNA sequence: TGTGCCAGCAGCACAACAACAGGTTCCACGAATGAGCAGTTCTTC. Its protein product is CASSTTTGSTNEQFF.

The sample holds a few counts of this clone. V and J are TRBV28 and TRBJ2-2; no definite D call. This CDR3 comprises 13 residues. Germline values: CDR1 MDHEN, CDR2 SYDVKM. V shed 8 bases and J shed 0 bases, with 7 bases lying between them. DNA for the CDR3: TGTGCCAGCGAGGTGGCGAACACCGGGGAGCTGTTTTTT. As protein: CASEVANTGELFF. Supplemented by reference TRBV28 and TRBJ2-2, the full variable domain reads DVKVTQSSRYLVKRTGEKVFLECVQDMDHENMFWYRQDPGLGLRLIYFSYDVKMKEKGDIPEGYSVSREKKERFSLILESASTNQTSMYLCASEVANTGELFFGEGSRLTVL.

The chain recombines TRBV6-1 with TRBJ1-1; D unclear. Germline V gene sequence: CDR1 MNHNS, CDR2 SASEGT. This CDR3 is 15 amino acids long. Trimming took off 1 base at V and 4 bases at J, with 13 bases between the two ends. CDR3 nucleotides: TGTGCCAGCAGTGAAGATATTAGTCCGAGCACTGAAGCTTTCTTT. The encoded protein is CASSEDISPSTEAFF.

V is TRBV14 and J is TRBJ1-1, with D unclear. Germline V CDR1 and CDR2: SGHDN, FVKESK. The CDR3 sequence is 13 residues long. Between the trimmed V and J ends, which lost 4 bases and 1 base, there was a span of 7 bases. In DNA, the CDR3 is TGTGCCAGCAGCCGTAAACAGAACACTGAAGCTTTCTTT. Translating it yields CASSRKQNTEAFF.

This clone appeared a few times. V gene TRBV7-3 combines with J gene TRBJ2-3; TRBD1 agrees at 7 bases. The germline V gene has CDR1 SGHTA and CDR2 FQGTGA. V lost 4 bases and J lost 2; bases outside the gene matches: 3. CDR3 length: 14 residues. CDR3 sequence: CASSSGQDTDTQYF. Here the CDR3 DNA reads TGTGCCAGCAGCTCTGGACAGGACACAGATACGCAGTATTTT.

The chain uses TRBV6-1 and TRBJ1-2; no clear D gene. CDR1 is MNHNS, CDR2 SASEGT, per germline. Trimming took 7 bases from V and 3 from J, leaving 12 bases between them. The CDR3 spans 13 residues. CDR3 residues: CASKERPYYGYTF. The CDR3 DNA reads TGTGCCAGCAAGGAGCGCCCCTACTATGGCTACACCTTC.

The CDR3 reads CASSYLGAIDTQYF. The CDR3 region has the DNA TGTGCCAGCAGTTACTTGGGGGCCATAGATACGCAGTATTTT. This sequence joins TRBV6-5 and TRBJ2-3; D possibly corresponds to TRBD1 (6 bases). Deletions cut 1 base from V and 5 bases from J, with 10 bases between. The CDR3 spans 14 residues. CDR1 is MNHEY, CDR2 SVGAGI, per germline.

This clone was seen only a few times. The chain couples TRBV4-3 to TRBJ1-4; 8 nucleotides match TRBD1. Germline V gene data show CDR1 as LGHNA and CDR2 as YSLEER. V trimming: 1 base; J trimming: 7 bases; junction bases outside the gene matches: 8. The CDR3 extends over 16 amino acids. CDR3 DNA sequence: TGCGCCAGCAGCCAAGGGGCGACAGGGGCGGGTGAAAAACTGTTTTTT. Protein product: CASSQGATGAGEKLFF.

CDR3 DNA sequence: TGTGCCAGCAGCTTAGGCGGAGGTGGCTACACCTTC. It codes for CASSLGGGGYTF. J is TRBJ1-2 and V is TRBV11-2; D gene unclear. The V end lost 1 base, the J end lost 7 bases, and 7 bases lay between the germline ends. Germline V CDR1 and CDR2: SGHAT, FQNNGV. The CDR3 sequence is 12 residues long.

The rearrangement links TRBV7-2 to TRBJ2-2; perhaps TRBD2 as D (6 bases). This CDR3 is 15 amino acids long. Germline V lookup: CDR1 SGHTA, CDR2 FQGNSA. V shed 5 bases and J shed 0 bases, with 10 bases lying between them. CDR3 in amino acids: CASSAGTPNTGELFF. CDR3 nucleotide sequence: TGTGCCAGCAGCGCCGGGACTCCGAACACCGGGGAGCTGTTTTTT.

This clone was picked up a small number of times. The chain carries TRBV7-2 and TRBJ2-7, with D perhaps TRBD2 (6 bases). The germline V gene encodes CDR1 SGHTA and CDR2 FQGNSA. The length of the CDR3 is 16 residues. The germline V and J ends were trimmed by 1 base and 6 bases, with 19 bases remaining between them. The CDR3 loop is CASSLGPAGPGGEQYF. DNA of the CDR3: TGTGCCAGCAGCTTAGGGCCGGCGGGACCCGGGGGCGAGCAGTACTTC.

This rearrangement joins TRBV19 to TRBJ1-6, with D possibly being TRBD1 (6 bases). This CDR3 has 13 amino acids. Trimming stripped 5 bases from V and 11 bases from J, with 13 bases between. Germline V gene sequence: CDR1 LNHDA, CDR2 SQIVND (reference sequence). CDR3 loop: CASSSGVMTPLHF. The CDR3 bases are TGTGCCAGTAGTTCAGGGGTAATGACACCCCTCCACTTT.

Concerning this clone: A junction boundary mismatches the germline segment, possibly from a read error. The same CDR3 arises from other DNA sequences in this sample as well. J is TRBJ1-4 and V is TRBV6-6, with 7 positions matching TRBD1. There are 13 residues in the CDR3. The germline CDR1 and CDR2 sequences are MNHNY and SVGAGI (reference sequence). In DNA, the CDR3 is TGTGCCAGCTTGAGGGGGCGCGGTGAAAAGCTGTTTTTT. Translation: CASLRGRGEKLFF.

This sequence joins TRBV9 and TRBJ2-2; 8 bases align to TRBD2. J lost 4 bases, V lost 0 bases, and 2 bases had no gene match. The germline gives CDR1 SGDLS, CDR2 YYNGEE. This CDR3 is 15 amino acids long. The CDR3 reads CASSVAGGLTGELFF. CDR3 coding DNA: TGTGCCAGCAGCGTAGCGGGGGGGCTCACCGGGGAGCTGTTTTTT.